Sequencing of this TCR beta chain was carried out in a study of OX40 agonist ivuxolimab in advanced cancers. Profiling relied on immunoSEQ multiplex PCR, and the TCRdb table lists in-frame clones only, not all of them. The profile shows 30,000 to 50,000 clones, about 89% of them singletons. V lost 4 bases, J lost 6 bases, and 12 bases lay in between. From germline, CDR1 is SNHLY and CDR2 FYNNEI. The CDR3 spans 14 residues. Sequencing used CD4+ or CD8+ T cells sorted from blood, obtained in a trial of the OX40 agonist ivuxolimab. The rearrangement links TRBV2 to TRBJ2-2; a weak D match, TRBD2 (5 bases). The TCR originated in an adult with an advanced solid tumor such as melanoma, head and neck, liver or kidney cancer. The CDR3 DNA reads as TGTGCCAGCAGTGCTGGGAGCGGAGCCGGGGAGCTGTTTTTT. Encoded protein: CASSAGSGAGELFF.